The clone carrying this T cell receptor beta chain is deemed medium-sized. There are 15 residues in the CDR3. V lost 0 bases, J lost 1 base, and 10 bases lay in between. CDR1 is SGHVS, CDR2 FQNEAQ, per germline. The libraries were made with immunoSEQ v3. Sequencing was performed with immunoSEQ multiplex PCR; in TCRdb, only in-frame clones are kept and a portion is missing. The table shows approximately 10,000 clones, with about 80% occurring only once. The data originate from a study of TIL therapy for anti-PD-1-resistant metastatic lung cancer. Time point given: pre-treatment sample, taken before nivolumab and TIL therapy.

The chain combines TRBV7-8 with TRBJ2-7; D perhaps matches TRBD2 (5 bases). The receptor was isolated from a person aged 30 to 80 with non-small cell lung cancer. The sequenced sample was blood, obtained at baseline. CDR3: CASSLAAGGSYEQYF. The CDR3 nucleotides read TGTGCCAGCAGCTTAGCGGCGGGTGGGTCCTACGAGCAGTACTTC.